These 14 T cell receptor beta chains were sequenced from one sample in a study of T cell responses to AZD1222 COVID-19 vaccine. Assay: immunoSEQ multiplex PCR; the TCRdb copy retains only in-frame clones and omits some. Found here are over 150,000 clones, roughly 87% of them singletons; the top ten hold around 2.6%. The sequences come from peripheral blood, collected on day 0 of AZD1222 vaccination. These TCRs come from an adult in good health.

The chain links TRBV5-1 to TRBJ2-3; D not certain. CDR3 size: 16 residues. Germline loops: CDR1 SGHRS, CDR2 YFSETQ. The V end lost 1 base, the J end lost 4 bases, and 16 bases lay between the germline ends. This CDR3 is CASSLNWPGKPDTQYF. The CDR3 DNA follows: TGCGCCAGCAGCTTGAACTGGCCGGGTAAGCCAGATACGCAGTATTTT.

CDR3 amino acids: CAISESTTRDTQYF. The CDR3 DNA reads TGTGCCATCAGTGAGTCTACCACGAGAGATACGCAGTATTTT. This chain uses TRBV10-3 with TRBJ2-3, with D unclear. The CDR3 spans 14 residues. The V and J ends lost 0 bases and 5 bases respectively, with 9 bases between them. CDR1 and CDR2 (germline): ENHRY, SYGVKD.

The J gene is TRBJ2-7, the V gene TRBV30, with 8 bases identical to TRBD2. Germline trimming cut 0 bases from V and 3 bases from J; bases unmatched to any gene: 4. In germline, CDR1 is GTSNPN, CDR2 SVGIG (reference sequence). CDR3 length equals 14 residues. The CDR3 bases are TGTGCCTGGAGTGTATCCGGGACTAGCTACGAGCAGTACTTC. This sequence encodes CAWSVSGTSYEQYF. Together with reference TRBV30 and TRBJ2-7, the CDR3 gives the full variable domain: SQTIHQWPATLVQPVGSPLSLECTVEGTSNPNLYWYRQAAGRGLQLLFYSVGIGQISSEVPQNLSASRPQDRQFILSSKKLLLSDSGFYLCAWSVSGTSYEQYFGPGTRLTVT.

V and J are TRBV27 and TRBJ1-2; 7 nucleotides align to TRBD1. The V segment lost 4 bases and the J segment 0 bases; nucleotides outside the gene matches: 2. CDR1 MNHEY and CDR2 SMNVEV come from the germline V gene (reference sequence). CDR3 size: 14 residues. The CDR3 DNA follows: TGTGCCAGCAGTTGGGACAGAGCTAACTATGGCTACACCTTC. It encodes CASSWDRANYGYTF.

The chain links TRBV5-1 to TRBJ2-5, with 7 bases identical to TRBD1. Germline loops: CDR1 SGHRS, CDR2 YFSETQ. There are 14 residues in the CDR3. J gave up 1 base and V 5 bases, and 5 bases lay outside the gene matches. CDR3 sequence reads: CASRTGTPQETQYF. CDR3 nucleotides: TGCGCCAGCAGGACAGGGACCCCCCAAGAGACCCAGTACTTC. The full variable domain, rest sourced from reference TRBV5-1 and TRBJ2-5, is KAGVTQTPRYLIKTRGQQVTLSCSPISGHRSVSWYQQTPGQGLQFLFEYFSETQRNKGNFPGRFSGRQFSNSRSEMNVSTLELGDSALYLCASRTGTPQETQYFGPGTRLLVL.

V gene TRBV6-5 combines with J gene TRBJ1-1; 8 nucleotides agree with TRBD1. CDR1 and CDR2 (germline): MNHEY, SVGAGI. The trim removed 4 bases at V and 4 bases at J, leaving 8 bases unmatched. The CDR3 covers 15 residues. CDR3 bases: TGTGCCAGCAGTTCACGCAGACAGGGGCCCACTGAAGCTTTCTTT. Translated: CASSSRRQGPTEAFF.

CDR3 loop: CASSLRTVYEQYF. The DNA for the CDR3 is TGTGCCAGCAGTTTACGGACAGTCTACGAGCAGTACTTC. The V call is TRBV28, the J call TRBJ2-7; TRBD1 might be the D (6 bases). Trimming cost V 2 bases and J 3 bases, with 8 bases left between them. The V gene's germline CDR1 is MDHEN and CDR2 SYDVKM. This CDR3 is built from 13 residues.

CDR3 amino acids: CASRAAGTEETQYF. The CDR3, as DNA: TGTGCCAGCAGGGCCGCCGGGACAGAAGAGACCCAGTACTTC. The chain couples TRBV28 to TRBJ2-5, with TRBD1 matching over 7 bases. The V segment lost 6 bases and the J segment 3 bases; nucleotides outside the gene matches: 7. Germline V CDR1 and CDR2: MDHEN, SYDVKM. This CDR3 contains 14 residues.

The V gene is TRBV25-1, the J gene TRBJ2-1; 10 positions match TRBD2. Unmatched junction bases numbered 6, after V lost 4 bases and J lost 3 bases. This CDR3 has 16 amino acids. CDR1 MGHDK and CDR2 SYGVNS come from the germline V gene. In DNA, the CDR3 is TGTGCCAGCAGTGGAGGACTAGCGGAGGTCTACAATGAGCAGTTCTTC. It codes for CASSGGLAEVYNEQFF.

The CDR3 nucleotides read TGTGCCAGTAGTACCCTCGGGACAACGAACACTGAAGCTTTCTTT. Its protein product is CASSTLGTTNTEAFF. This chain joins TRBV19 and TRBJ1-1; D perhaps matches TRBD1 (6 bases). The CDR3 totals 15 residues. Germline V gene sequence: CDR1 LNHDA, CDR2 SQIVND (reference sequence). V lost 4 bases and J 1 base, leaving 13 bases between the germline ends.

The CDR3 here is CASSQGRVGRGYTF. DNA of the CDR3: TGCGCCAGCAGCCAAGGGAGAGTGGGTCGTGGCTACACCTTC. The V call is TRBV4-1, the J call TRBJ1-2; D uncertain. Per germline, CDR1 MGHRA and CDR2 YSYEKL. The CDR3 loop spans 14 amino acids. Trimming removed 1 base at V and 7 bases at J, with 13 bases between.

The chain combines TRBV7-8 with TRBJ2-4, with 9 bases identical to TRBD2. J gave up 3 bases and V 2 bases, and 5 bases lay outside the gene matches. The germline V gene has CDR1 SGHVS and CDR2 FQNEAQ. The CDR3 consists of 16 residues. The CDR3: CASSLSTSGYKNIQYF. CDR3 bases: TGTGCCAGCAGCTTAAGCACTAGCGGGTACAAAAACATTCAGTACTTC.

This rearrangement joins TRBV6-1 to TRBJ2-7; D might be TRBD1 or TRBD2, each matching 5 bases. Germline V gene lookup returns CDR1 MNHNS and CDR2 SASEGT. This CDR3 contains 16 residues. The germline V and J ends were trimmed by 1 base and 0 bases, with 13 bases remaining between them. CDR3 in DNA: TGTGCCAGCAGTGAAGTCGGGACGGGTAGCTCCTACGAGCAGTACTTC. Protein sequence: CASSEVGTGSSYEQYF.

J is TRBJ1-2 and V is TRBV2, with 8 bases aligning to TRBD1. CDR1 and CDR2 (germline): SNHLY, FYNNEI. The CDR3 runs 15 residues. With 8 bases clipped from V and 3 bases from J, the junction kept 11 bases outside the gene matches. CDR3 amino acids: CASGDRLGQDYGYTF. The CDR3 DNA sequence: TGTGCCAGCGGGGACAGGCTTGGGCAGGACTATGGCTACACCTTC.